This T cell receptor beta chain was sequenced in a study of blood T cell repertoires in COVID-19. Overall study context: T cells, B-cell-depleted T cells, or PBMCs supplied cDNA or gDNA.

Those enrolled in Seattle joined during active infection and were followed longitudinally afterward. Germline CDR1 SGHRS, CDR2 YFSETQ. The V and J ends lost 2 bases and 5 bases, in that order; junction bases with no gene match: 11. The CDR3 has 16 residues. In the original processing: Nucleated cell counts were estimated from reference gene primer amplification. The protocol was immunoSEQ multiplex PCR, while the TCRdb copy is restricted to in-frame clones and leaves out a portion. The V and J calls and clone size were taken over from that table, and D and trimming were inferred from the DNA. Of around 60,000 clones in the sample, roughly 84% were seen once.

The specimen was peripheral blood. The gene calls are TRBV5-1 and TRBJ2-7; TRBD2 matches 9 bases. The origin of this receptor is a man aged 60 to 75 with COVID-19, enrolled during active disease. The CDR3 sequence: CASSFSIGGRADEQYF. The CDR3 DNA reads TGCGCCAGCAGCTTCAGTATTGGCGGGAGGGCCGACGAGCAGTACTTC.